Following are 29 T cell receptor beta chains from one sample sequenced in a study of OX40 agonist ivuxolimab in advanced cancers. Measured with immunoSEQ multiplex PCR; TCRdb has only the in-frame clones, and not every one. In the table there are some 45,000 clones, about nine tenths of which are singletons. The source material was CD4+ or CD8+ T cells sorted from blood, sampled in a trial of the OX40 agonist ivuxolimab. The source is an adult with an advanced solid tumor such as melanoma, head and neck, liver or kidney cancer.

J is TRBJ1-4 and V is TRBV10-3; possible D gene TRBD1, 6 bases. Germline loops: CDR1 ENHRY, CDR2 SYGVKD. The CDR3 sequence is 13 residues long. As DNA, the CDR3 is TGTGCTGGGGGCCGCCTCCTTAATGAAAAACTGTTTTTT. As protein: CAGGRLLNEKLFF.

This clone came up once. The J gene is TRBJ2-5, the V gene TRBV7-7; D is undetermined. The CDR3 sequence is 13 residues long. V lost 5 bases and J lost 2, with 9 bases in between. CDR1 is SSHAT, CDR2 FNYEAQ, per germline (reference sequence). The CDR3 nucleotides read TGTGCCAGCAGCCCTGTCCCGCAAGAGACCCAGTACTTC. Protein: CASSPVPQETQYF.

This clone was found a few times. This rearrangement joins TRBV6-5 to TRBJ2-1; D remains ambiguous. The CDR3 loop spans 16 amino acids. CDR1 and CDR2 (germline): MNHEY, SVGAGI. V was pared by 4 bases and J by 2 bases, with 15 bases between. The CDR3 nucleotides are TGTGCCAGCAGTTCCTCGACAAAAGTACCCTACAATGAGCAGTTCTTC. Amino acid sequence: CASSSSTKVPYNEQFF.

This chain connects TRBV6-9 to TRBJ2-1, with D perhaps TRBD2 (7 bases). The CDR3 has 13 amino acids. CDR1 is MNHGY and CDR2 is SVAAGI in the germline V gene. Trimming left V 5 bases short and J 8 bases short, with 13 bases between. The CDR3, as DNA: TGTGCCAGCAGTACGGGGGGCGGACATGAGCAGTTCTTC. Its protein product is CASSTGGGHEQFF.

The rearrangement joins TRBV5-6 to TRBJ2-7, with D uncertain. This CDR3 contains 12 residues. Germline V gene lookup returns CDR1 SGHDT and CDR2 YYEEEE. Trimming left V 3 bases short and J 4 bases short, with 8 bases between. The CDR3 nucleotides read TGTGCCAGCAGCTCGACCCTATACGAGCAGTACTTC. It encodes CASSSTLYEQYF.

The chain recombines TRBV7-2 with TRBJ2-5; 9 bases agree with TRBD1. The CDR3 has 15 amino acids. J gave up 3 bases and V 5 bases, and 7 bases lay outside the gene matches. CDR1 and CDR2 from the germline V gene are SGHTA and FQGNSA. The CDR3 reads CASSDSGTGKETQYF. In nucleotides, the CDR3 is TGTGCCAGCAGCGACTCCGGGACAGGGAAAGAGACCCAGTACTTC.

The chain recombines TRBV4-3 with TRBJ1-1; 8 nucleotides line up with TRBD1. V trimming: 4 bases; J trimming: 7 bases; junction bases outside the gene matches: 17. Germline V gene lookup returns CDR1 LGHNA and CDR2 YSLEER. The CDR3 is 17 amino acids. CDR3 sequence reads: CASSRILLPDRGLEAFF. The CDR3, as DNA: TGCGCCAGCAGCCGGATCCTTCTCCCAGACAGGGGTCTTGAAGCTTTCTTT.

The rearrangement joins TRBV29-1 to TRBJ2-3; D is uncertain. The germline gives CDR1 SQVTM, CDR2 ANQGSEA. Trimming left V 5 bases short and J 3 bases short, with 3 bases between. The CDR3 consists of 10 residues. The CDR3 nucleotides are TGCAGCGTTTGGACAGATACGCAGTATTTT. Translation gives CSVWTDTQYF.

V is TRBV6-5 and J is TRBJ2-3; perhaps TRBD2 as D (7 bases). The ends were cut back, 1 base at V and 6 bases at J, with 14 bases in the middle. The length of the CDR3 is 15 residues. Germline CDR1 MNHEY, CDR2 SVGAGI. CDR3 nucleotide sequence: TGTGCCAGCAGTTACTTGAGTGGGGGGGCGGATACGCAGTATTTT. It is translated as CASSYLSGGADTQYF.

This clone was observed a single time. J is TRBJ2-3 and V is TRBV5-6, with D perhaps given as TRBD1 or TRBD2 (6 bases each). CDR3 length: 15 residues. The V end was cut by 0 bases, the J end by 0 bases, with 8 bases between. Germline V gene data show CDR1 as SGHDT and CDR2 as YYEEEE. The CDR3 DNA follows: TGTGCCAGCAGCTTGGGGGGGGCAAGCACAGATACGCAGTATTTT. Its translation: CASSLGGASTDTQYF.

This chain joins TRBV7-9 and TRBJ2-4; the D is unclear. V lost 0 bases and J lost 6, with 9 bases in between. Looked up from germline, CDR1 is SEHNR and CDR2 is FQNEAQ (reference sequence). CDR3 length: 14 amino acids. CDR3 sequence: CASSLAPRVNIQYF. The CDR3 nucleotides read TGTGCCAGCAGCTTAGCCCCCCGTGTAAACATTCAGTACTTC.

The V and J genes are TRBV5-1 and TRBJ2-1, with D perhaps matching TRBD1 (5 bases). Germline V gives CDR1 SGHRS, CDR2 YFSETQ. Trimming cost V 2 bases and J 8 bases, with 14 bases left between them. CDR3 length: 14 residues. DNA for the CDR3: TGCGCCAGCAGCTTTCGTGGGGCTGGTGATGAGCAGTTCTTC. It translates to CASSFRGAGDEQFF.

The rearrangement joins TRBV10-2 to TRBJ1-1; the match to TRBD1 covers 7 bases. CDR3 length: 13 amino acids. Trimming took 6 bases from V and 5 from J; bases not matched to a gene: 6. Germline CDR1 reads WSHSY; CDR2 reads SAAADI. CDR3 residues: CASRDTGVTEAFF. The CDR3 nucleotides are TGCGCCAGCAGAGACACAGGGGTAACTGAAGCTTTCTTT.

This rearrangement joins TRBV29-1 to TRBJ2-5; TRBD1 matches 9 bases. The J call may be incorrect, as the DNA end agrees better with TRBJ2-7. Germline V gives CDR1 SQVTM, CDR2 ANQGSEA. This CDR3 has 12 residues. The CDR3 reads CSGRQGESEQYF. CDR3 in DNA: TGCAGCGGTCGACAGGGGGAAAGCGAGCAGTACTTC.

The chain recombines TRBV19 with TRBJ2-1, with 9 nucleotides matching TRBD2. This CDR3 has 16 residues. The germline V gene encodes CDR1 LNHDA and CDR2 SQIVND (reference sequence). V lost 7 bases, J lost 2 bases, and 9 bases stayed unmatched. The CDR3 sequence is CASTSHERGAYNEQFF. CDR3 coding DNA: TGTGCCAGTACTTCCCATGAGCGGGGGGCCTACAATGAGCAGTTCTTC.

The CDR3 protein is CSVRGGGLSETQYF. In DNA, the CDR3 is TGCAGCGTTAGGGGGGGCGGCCTCTCAGAGACCCAGTACTTC. The chain recombines TRBV29-1 with TRBJ2-5; D possibly corresponds to TRBD2 (7 bases). CDR3 length: 14 amino acids. V dropped 5 bases and J dropped 4 bases, with 17 bases sitting between them. CDR1 SQVTM and CDR2 ANQGSEA come from the germline V gene.

Concerning this clone: This CDR3 is missing its conserved last phenylalanine or tryptophan, likely due to a read error. The chain carries TRBV9 and TRBJ1-6; no firm D call. CDR1 SGDLS and CDR2 YYNGEE come from the germline V gene. V shed 3 bases and J shed 7 bases, with 8 bases lying between them. This CDR3 is built from 13 residues. CDR3 nucleotide sequence: TGTGCCAGCAGCGCGGGATCGAATTCACCCCTCCACCTT. This codes for CASSAGSNSPLHL.

The V call is TRBV19, the J call TRBJ1-2, with 8 positions matching TRBD1. There are 13 residues in the CDR3. Germline CDR1 reads LNHDA; CDR2 reads SQIVND (reference sequence). V was pared by 6 bases and J by 3 bases, with 3 bases of the junction left unmatched. CDR3 region: CASRIQGDYGYTF. CDR3 bases: TGTGCCAGTAGGATACAGGGGGACTATGGCTACACCTTC.

V usage is TRBV27 and J usage is TRBJ2-7; possibly TRBD1 for D (5 bases). The CDR3 covers 13 residues. V lost 3 bases to trimming and J lost 1 base, with 7 bases between them. From germline, CDR1 is MNHEY and CDR2 SMNVEV (reference sequence). The CDR3 region is CASSFDRSYEQYF. The CDR3 DNA sequence: TGTGCCAGCAGTTTTGACAGATCCTACGAGCAGTACTTC.

The genes are TRBV7-6 and TRBJ2-7; maybe TRBD2 (5 bases). Trimming stripped 5 bases from V and 5 bases from J, with 7 bases between. Germline-derived CDR1 and CDR2 are SGHVS and FNYEAQ. CDR3 length: 11 amino acids. The CDR3 coding sequence is TGTGCCAGCAGCCACGGGAACGAGCAGTACTTC. This gives the protein CASSHGNEQYF. Filled out from reference TRBV7-6 and TRBJ2-7, the complete variable domain reads GAGVSQSPRYKVTKRGQDVALRCDPISGHVSLYWYRQALGQGPEFLTYFNYEAQQDKSGLPNDRFSAERPEGSISTLTIQRTEQRDSAMYRCASSHGNEQYFGPGTRLTVT.

The chain employs TRBV5-5 and TRBJ2-7; possible D gene TRBD2, 5 bases. The CDR3 consists of 15 residues. The germline V gene encodes CDR1 SGHKS and CDR2 YYEKEE (reference sequence). Trimming cost V 2 bases and J 3 bases, with 15 bases left between them. CDR3 nucleotide sequence: TGTGCCAGCAGCTTATACCGGGGTATAGTCTACGAGCAGTACTTC. Translated, it gives CASSLYRGIVYEQYF.

This clone turned up a few times. This chain joins TRBV7-6 and TRBJ1-1; maybe TRBD1 (5 bases). The CDR3 length is 14 residues. The germline V and J ends were trimmed by 2 bases and 5 bases, with 12 bases remaining between them. Germline V CDR1 and CDR2: SGHVS, FNYEAQ. The DNA of the CDR3 is TGTGCCAGCAGCTTATTCCAGGGCGGGACTGAAGCTTTCTTT. Amino acid sequence: CASSLFQGGTEAFF.

The chain recombines TRBV18 with TRBJ2-7; tentatively, D is TRBD1 or TRBD2 (6 bases each). The germline V gene encodes CDR1 KGHSH and CDR2 LQKENI. This CDR3 has 16 residues. V was shortened by 2 bases and J by 0 bases, with 14 bases between the two germline ends. The CDR3 reads CASSPSRGLSSYEQYF. The CDR3 bases are TGTGCCAGCTCACCATCCAGGGGACTCAGCTCCTACGAGCAGTACTTC.

This chain links TRBV6-5 with TRBJ2-7, with D perhaps matching TRBD1 (5 bases). The ends were cut back, 7 bases at V and 3 bases at J, with 10 bases in the middle. The V gene's germline CDR1 is MNHEY and CDR2 SVGAGI. CDR3 length equals 12 residues. The CDR3 DNA reads TGTGCCAGCAAGGACATTTTCTACGAGCAGTACTTC. Amino acids: CASKDIFYEQYF.

The V and J genes are TRBV19 and TRBJ1-1, with TRBD1 matching 8 bases. Germline V gene data show CDR1 as LNHDA and CDR2 as SQIVND (reference sequence). The CDR3 consists of 14 residues. The V segment lost 5 bases and the J segment 3 bases; nucleotides outside the gene matches: 5. The CDR3 spells CASSAGTGHTEAFF. The CDR3 nucleotides are TGTGCCAGTAGTGCCGGGACAGGTCACACTGAAGCTTTCTTT.

The chain uses TRBV19 and TRBJ2-1; possibly TRBD1 for D (6 bases). With 5 bases removed from V and 2 bases from J, the gap between germline ends came to 16 bases. Germline V lookup: CDR1 LNHDA, CDR2 SQIVND (reference sequence). The CDR3 runs 16 residues. The CDR3 coding sequence is TGTGCCAGTAGTCCCTCGACAGGCGCACCCTACAATGAGCAGTTCTTC. It is translated as CASSPSTGAPYNEQFF.

This sequence joins TRBV29-1 and TRBJ1-1, with a tentative D call TRBD1 (5 bases). The V end lost 5 bases, the J end lost 7 bases, and 8 bases lay between the germline ends. Germline V CDR1 and CDR2: SQVTM, ANQGSEA. This CDR3 contains 10 residues. CDR3 region: CSVQQVEAFF. The CDR3 coding sequence is TGCAGCGTTCAACAGGTTGAAGCTTTCTTT.

This chain uses TRBV28 with TRBJ1-1; no definite D call. This CDR3 has 13 residues. CDR1 is MDHEN, CDR2 SYDVKM, per germline. With 6 bases removed from V and 6 bases from J, the gap between germline ends came to 14 bases. The CDR3 sequence: CASSSTGRAEAFF. CDR3 DNA: TGTGCCAGCAGCTCGACTGGGAGGGCTGAAGCTTTCTTT.

The chain uses TRBV4-3 and TRBJ2-3; 7 positions match TRBD2. The CDR3 runs to 16 residues. Trimming cost V 0 bases and J 2 bases; bases outside gene matches: 5. Germline V gene lookup returns CDR1 LGHNA and CDR2 YSLEER. CDR3 amino acids: CASSQDSAGITDTQYF. DNA of the CDR3: TGCGCCAGCAGCCAAGACTCAGCGGGGATCACAGATACGCAGTATTTT.